This entry is about one T cell receptor beta chain. The antigen is unknown. The junction departs from germline at one end; a sequencing error may be responsible. The entry originates in a study of early T cells in non-severe SARS-CoV-2 infection. Looking at the study overall: The chains were unpaired, and the sequenced material was bulk RNA from unsorted whole blood.

Attached unique molecular identifiers marked individual cDNA molecules. TCRdb independently ran MiXCR on the 5' RACE reads; one entry per CDR3 protein. The sample holds under 80,000 distinct CDR3 sequences, around 13% seen once. Overall study results and limits: VDJdb-based annotation leaned toward anti-spike CD8 responses and missed private and CD4 specificities.

The CDR3 length is 14 residues. Germline V CDR1 and CDR2: SEHNR, FQNEAQ (reference sequence). Sequenced sample: whole blood. The clonotype originates from an adult who was a healthcare worker with PCR-confirmed SARS-CoV-2 infection or an uninfected control (not recorded which). The chain employs TRBV7-9 and TRBJ2-7; TRBD2 aligns across 12 bases. CDR3 amino acids: CASSLAGGRDEQYF. For the CDR3, the DNA is TGTGCCAGCAGCCTAGCGGGGGGGCGCGACGAGCAGTACTTC.